The subject of this entry is one T cell receptor (beta chain). Original analysis: Amplification of reference gene primers was used by the study to estimate nucleated cell counts. Data came from immunoSEQ multiplex PCR; TCRdb stores just in-frame clones and leaves some out. From that table come the V and J calls and clone size; the DNA was used to work out D and trimming. The sample records about 79,000 clones, roughly 89% being singletons. CDR1 is MDHEN and CDR2 is SYDVKM in the germline V gene. The CDR3 covers 12 residues. Trimming stripped 10 bases from V and 4 bases from J, with 13 bases between. These data come from a study of blood T cell repertoires in COVID-19. The overall study: Some COVID-19 samples were acute and others convalescent; all came from the United States, Italy and Spain. T cells, B-cell-depleted T cells, or PBMCs supplied cDNA or gDNA.

The sequence came from a man in his sixties or seventies with active or convalescent COVID-19. Sequenced sample: peripheral blood. The genes are TRBV28 and TRBJ1-2; D remains unclear. CDR3 loop: CATSGFPYGYTF. The DNA for the CDR3 is TGTGCCACCAGCGGGTTTCCCTATGGCTACACCTTC.